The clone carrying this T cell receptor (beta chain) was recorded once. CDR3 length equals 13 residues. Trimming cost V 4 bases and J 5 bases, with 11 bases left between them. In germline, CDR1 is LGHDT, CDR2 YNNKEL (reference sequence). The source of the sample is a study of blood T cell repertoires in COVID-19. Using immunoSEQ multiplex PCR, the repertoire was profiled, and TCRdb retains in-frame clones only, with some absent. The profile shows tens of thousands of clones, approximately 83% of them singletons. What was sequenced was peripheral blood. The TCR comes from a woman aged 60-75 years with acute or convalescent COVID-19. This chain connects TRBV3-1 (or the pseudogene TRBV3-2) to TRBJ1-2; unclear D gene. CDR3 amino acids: CASSPRQAYGYTF. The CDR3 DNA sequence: TGTGCCAGCAGCCCACGTCAGGCTTATGGCTACACCTTC.